One TCR beta chain is described in this entry. Original methodology: Amplification from reference gene primers served as the basis for estimated nucleated cell counts. Only in-frame clones appear in the TCRdb table, and some are missing; sequencing was by immunoSEQ multiplex PCR. V and J calls and clone size come straight from that table; D and trimming were deduced from the DNA. In the table there are about 51,000 clones, about 86% of which are singletons. The entry originates in a study of blood T cell repertoires in COVID-19. For the study at large: T cells, B-cell-depleted T cells, or PBMCs provided the cDNA or gDNA that served as material.

The sequence derives from an elderly man with active COVID-19. The source material was peripheral blood.

The CDR3 sequence is CASSVRGVNTEAFF. CDR3 bases: TGTGCCAGTAGCGTCCGGGGGGTGAACACTGAAGCTTTCTTT. The chain joins TRBV19 to TRBJ1-1; tentative D call: TRBD1 (5 bases). This CDR3 is built from 14 residues. V was shortened by 6 bases and J by 0 bases, with 11 bases between the two germline ends. Germline V gene sequence: CDR1 LNHDA, CDR2 SQIVND (reference sequence).